The entry below describes one T cell receptor (beta chain). Its antigen is still unknown. This sample stems from a study of cytomegalovirus exposure and HLA in healthy donors. The wider study: The use of the same platform for the roughly 110 validation repertoires and the 666 first-cohort repertoires was reported by a later analysis. Study-wide points: Cytomegalovirus-associated TCR beta chains were listed, numbering 150 to 200. Specificity of three CMV-associated chains for CMV antigens was verified in vitro.

Repertoires were generated with immunoSEQ multiplex PCR, while TCRdb's copy carries only in-frame clones and drops some. Among under 400,000 clones listed, roughly 90% were seen once. J gave up 4 bases and V 3 bases, and 6 bases lay outside the gene matches. The CDR3 is 16 amino acids. Per the germline V gene, CDR1 is SGHDT and CDR2 is YYEEEE. This TCR was recovered from a woman under 30 in good health and CMV-seronegative. The specimen sequenced was PBMCs. This chain connects TRBV5-6 to TRBJ2-7; TRBD2 matches 14 bases. In DNA form, the CDR3 reads TGTGCCAGCAGCTCCCCGGGACTAGCGGGAGAATACGAGCAGTACTTC. It specifies CASSSPGLAGEYEQYF.